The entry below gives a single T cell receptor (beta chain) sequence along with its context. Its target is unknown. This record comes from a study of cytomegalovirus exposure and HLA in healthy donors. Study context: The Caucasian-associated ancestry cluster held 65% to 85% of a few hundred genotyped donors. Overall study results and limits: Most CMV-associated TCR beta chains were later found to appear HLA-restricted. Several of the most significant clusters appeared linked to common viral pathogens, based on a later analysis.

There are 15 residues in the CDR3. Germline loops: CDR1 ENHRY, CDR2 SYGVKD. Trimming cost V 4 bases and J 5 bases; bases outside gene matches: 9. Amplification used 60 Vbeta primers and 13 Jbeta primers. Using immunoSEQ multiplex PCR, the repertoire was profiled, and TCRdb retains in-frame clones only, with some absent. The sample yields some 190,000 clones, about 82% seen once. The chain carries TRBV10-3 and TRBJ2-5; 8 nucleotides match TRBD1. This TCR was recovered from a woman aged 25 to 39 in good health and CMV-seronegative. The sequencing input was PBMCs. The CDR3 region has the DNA TGTGCCATCAGTGGCAACAGGGGGATGGAGGAGACCCAGTACTTC. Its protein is CAISGNRGMEETQYF.